Listed below are T cell receptor beta chains from one sample, sequenced in a study of T-cell reconstitution after alpha-beta-depleted transplantation in children. MiXCR, run by TCRdb on the PCR reads, gives a single entry per CDR3 protein. Here the sample spans about 500,000 distinct CDR3 sequences, 32% being singletons. The sample here was PBMCs from the stem cell graft donor, taken from the stem cell graft. The receptors come from a human donor who donated a stem cell graft to a child with aplastic anemia. Both conserved end residues are trimmed from each CDR3. Size values are once, few and many counts, or a class for expanded clones, and some rows have none.

NA,TRBV12-3/TRBV12-4,TRBJ2-1,ASSFLHGQANAWYSIGEQL
few,TRBV7-2,TRBJ1-1,ASSSQGFAVVYTEAF
few,TRBV7-2,TRBJ2-3,ASSFTRGRPTDTQY
few,TRBV5-1,TRBJ1-1,ASSLEGRGELTEAF
NA,TRBV2,TRBJ1-3,ASIRQNSGNTIY
NA,TRBV27,TRBJ2-3,ASSLWNVGVPDTQY
few,TRBV18,TRBJ1-1,ASSPEVSNTEAF
NA,TRBV7-2,TRBJ1-2,ASSLAGPGALTMNGYT
NA,TRBV4-3,TRBJ2-7,ASSAFSGRNSEQY
NA,TRBV20-1,TRBJ2-3,SARVEQGARAQY
once,TRBV27,TRBJ2-4,ASSYKGLDIQY
few,TRBV12-3/TRBV12-4,TRBJ1-5,ASSSGRSNQPQH
NA,TRBV6-5,TRBJ1-2,ASSYSLGSIRGGYGYT
NA,TRBV7-2,TRBJ2-1,ASSSDVLAGYEQF
few,TRBV29-1,TRBJ2-1,SVEDLGSGRGADEQF
NA,TRBV30,TRBJ2-1,AWSVGRTSSYNEQF
few,TRBV20-1,TRBJ1-1,SAESTGTNTEAF
NA,TRBV27,TRBJ1-2,ASSGEQGDYGYT
few,TRBV5-1,TRBJ2-3,ASIPSGSGVDTQY
NA,TRBV12-3/TRBV12-4,TRBJ1-1,ASSRFNTNTEAF
NA,TRBV5-6,TRBJ2-7,ASSLGVAEQY
NA,TRBV5-1,TRBJ2-2,ASSGGQAVNGELF
NA,TRBV6-2/TRBV6-3,TRBJ2-7,ASSYVSGSYEQY
NA,TRBV7-6,TRBJ2-1,ASSPSVGSPYNEQF
few,TRBV20-1,TRBJ1-5,SARDRANQPQH
NA,TRBV20-1,TRBJ2-1,SATKGSSYNEQF
NA,TRBV6-1,TRBJ1-5,ASRPGEMNQPQH
NA,TRBV7-2,TRBJ1-6,ASSLVGGDNSPLH
NA,TRBV19,TRBJ2-1,ASSIGLGGSYNEQF
NA,TRBV7-2,TRBJ2-1,ASSLEGAGYNEQF
NA,TRBV20-1,TRBJ1-2,SARDRNRNYGYT
few,TRBV11-2,TRBJ2-7,ASRRLAGVYEQY
few,TRBV12-3/TRBV12-4,TRBJ2-7,ASSLYWGTDYEQY
few,TRBV9,TRBJ1-6,ASSVGGLSNSPLH
NA,TRBV5-6,TRBJ1-5,ASSRGTGRDQPQH
few,TRBV28,TRBJ2-1,ASTLSGSDVQF
NA,TRBV5-1,TRBJ2-1,ASTPGPYNEQF
many,TRBV4-2,TRBJ2-5,ASSATKAGKETQY
few,TRBV7-9,TRBJ2-4,ASSPNRGDKNIQY
NA,TRBV12-3/TRBV12-4,TRBJ1-2,ASSLIPSDSYYGYT
NA,TRBV2,TRBJ2-1,ASSGGEIGEQF
once,TRBV24-1,TRBJ2-5,ATSDFVTQY
NA,TRBV9,TRBJ2-7,ASSEAGGVYEQY
NA,TRBV21-1,TRBJ2-1,ASSKDGTGVNNEQF
NA,TRBV12-3/TRBV12-4,TRBJ2-2,ASSPDFTGELF
NA,TRBV5-5,TRBJ2-7,ASSLDGANSYEQY
NA,TRBV6-5,TRBJ2-1,ASSYTSGYNEQF
NA,TRBV20-1,TRBJ2-1,SARDFSGSSYNEQF
few,TRBV7-2,TRBJ1-1,ASSMDFGAAEAF
many,TRBV29-1,TRBJ1-2,SATGEGYT